This paragraph covers one T cell receptor (beta chain) sequence. This CDR3 is 12 amino acids long. Per germline, CDR1 LGHDT and CDR2 YNNKEL (reference sequence). Trimming shortened V by 6 bases and J by 7 bases, and 12 bases separated the two germline ends. This specimen belongs to a study of blood T cell repertoires in COVID-19. Profiled with immunoSEQ multiplex PCR; TCRdb holds only in-frame clones, not every one. The sample includes 200,000 to 300,000 clones, about 87% seen only once; the top ten take roughly 2.3%. This sequence was found in a middle-aged woman with acute COVID-19. This sequence joins TRBV3-1 (or the pseudogene TRBV3-2) and TRBJ2-5; D is unclear. The source material was PBMCs or T cells enriched from blood (not recorded which). The chain's CDR3 is CASSQTSPTQYF. The CDR3 DNA reads as TGTGCCAGCAGTCAGACTTCCCCGACCCAGTACTTC.